Detailed here is one T cell receptor (beta chain). The CDR3 has 14 amino acids. The germline CDR1 and CDR2 sequences are SGHAT and FQDESV (reference sequence). With 5 bases removed from V and 4 bases from J, the gap between germline ends came to 14 bases. These data are taken from a study of control samples from healthy donors and cancer patients. Only in-frame clones appear in the TCRdb table, and some are missing; sequencing was by immunoSEQ multiplex PCR. Among some 170,000 clones listed, just over 95% were seen once. The chain links TRBV11-1 to TRBJ1-2; no clear D. The sequence derives from a woman younger than 45 in good health. The sample was blood. DNA for the CDR3: TGTGCCAGCAGCCCGGTCGGGAGACGCTATGGCTACACCTTC. It yields the protein CASSPVGRRYGYTF. Combining the CDR3 with reference TRBV11-1 and TRBJ1-2 gives the whole variable domain EAEVAQSPRYKITEKSQAVAFWCDPISGHATLYWYRQILGQGPELLVQFQDESVVDDSQLPKDRFSAERLKGVDSTLKIQPAELGDSAMYLCASSPVGRRYGYTFGSGTRLTVV.